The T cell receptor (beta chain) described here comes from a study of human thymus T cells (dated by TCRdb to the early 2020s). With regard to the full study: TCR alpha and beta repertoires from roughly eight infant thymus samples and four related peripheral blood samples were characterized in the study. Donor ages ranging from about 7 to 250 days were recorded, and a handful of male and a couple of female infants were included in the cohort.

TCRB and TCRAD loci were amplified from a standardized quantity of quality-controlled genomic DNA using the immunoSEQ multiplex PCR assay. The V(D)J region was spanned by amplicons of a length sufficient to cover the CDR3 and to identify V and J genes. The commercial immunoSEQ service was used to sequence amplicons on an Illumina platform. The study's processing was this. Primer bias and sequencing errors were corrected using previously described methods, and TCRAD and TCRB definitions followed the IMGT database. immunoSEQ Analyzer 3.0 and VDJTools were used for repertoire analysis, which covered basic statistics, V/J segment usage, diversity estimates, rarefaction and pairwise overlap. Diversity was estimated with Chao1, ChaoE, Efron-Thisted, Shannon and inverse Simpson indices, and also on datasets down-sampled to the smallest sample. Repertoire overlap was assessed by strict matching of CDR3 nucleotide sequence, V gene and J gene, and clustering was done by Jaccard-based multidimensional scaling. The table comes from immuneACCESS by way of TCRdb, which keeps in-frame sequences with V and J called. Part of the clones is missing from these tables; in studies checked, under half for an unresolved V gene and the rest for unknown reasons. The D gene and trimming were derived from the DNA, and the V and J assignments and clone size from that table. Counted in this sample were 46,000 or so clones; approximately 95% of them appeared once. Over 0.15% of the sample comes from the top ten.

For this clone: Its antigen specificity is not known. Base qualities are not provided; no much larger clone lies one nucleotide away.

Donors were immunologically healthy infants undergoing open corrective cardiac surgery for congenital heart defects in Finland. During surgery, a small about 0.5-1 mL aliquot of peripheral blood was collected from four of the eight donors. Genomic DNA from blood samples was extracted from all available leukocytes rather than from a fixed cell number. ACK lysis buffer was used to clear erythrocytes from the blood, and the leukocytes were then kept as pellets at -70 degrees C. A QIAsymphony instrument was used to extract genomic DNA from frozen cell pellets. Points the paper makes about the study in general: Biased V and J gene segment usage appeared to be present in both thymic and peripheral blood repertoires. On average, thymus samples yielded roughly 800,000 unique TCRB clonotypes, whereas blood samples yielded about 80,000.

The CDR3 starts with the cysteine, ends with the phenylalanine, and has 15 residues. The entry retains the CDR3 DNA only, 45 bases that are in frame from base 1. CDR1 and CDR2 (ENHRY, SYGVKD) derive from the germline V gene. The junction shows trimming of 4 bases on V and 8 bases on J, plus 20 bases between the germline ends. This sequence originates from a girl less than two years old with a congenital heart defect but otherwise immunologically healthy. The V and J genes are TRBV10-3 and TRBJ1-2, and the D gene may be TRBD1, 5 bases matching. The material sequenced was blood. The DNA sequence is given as TGTGCCATCAGTGCCTCCCCAGGGATTGGGCTAGGCTACACCTTC. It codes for CAISASPGIGLGYTF.